This T cell receptor beta chain stems from a study of technical replicates of blood from a handful of donors. Repertoires were generated with immunoSEQ multiplex PCR, while TCRdb's copy carries only in-frame clones and drops some. The data hold about 97,000 clones, with about 95% observed a single time. This clone was seen more than once but under ten times. Per the germline V gene, CDR1 is SNHLY and CDR2 is FYNNEI. Trimming at V came to 7 bases and at J to 0 bases, leaving 14 bases not matched to a gene. There are 17 residues in the CDR3. Specimen: T cells isolated from PBMCs. V and J are TRBV2 and TRBJ1-1, with 7 positions matching TRBD1. This receptor was taken from a human donor in good health. DNA for the CDR3: TGTGCCAGCACGGACGACAGGGAAGTTACTATGAACACTGAAGCTTTCTTT. This translates into CASTDDREVTMNTEAFF. Full variable domain (outside the CDR3, taken from reference TRBV2 and TRBJ1-1): EPEVTQTPSHQVTQMGQEVILRCVPISNHLYFYWYRQILGQKVEFLVSFYNNEISEKSEIFDDQFSVERPDGSNFTLKIRSTKLEDSAMYFCASTDDREVTMNTEAFFGQGTRLTVV.